This TCR beta chain was captured in a study of CD4+ T cells in melanoma. Findings of the study overall: In melanoma, neoantigen-specific CD4+ T cells reportedly differed in differentiation state. A reported correlation linked neoantigen-specific CD4+ T cells to CD8+, macrophage and B cell function.

Profiled with immunoSEQ multiplex PCR; TCRdb holds only in-frame clones, not every one. The data contain roughly 140,000 clones, 92% of them seen just once; the ten biggest clones take up about 1.5%. The CDR3 runs to 13 residues. Looked up from germline, CDR1 is LNHNV and CDR2 is YYDKDF (reference sequence). The germline V and J ends were trimmed by 3 bases and 6 bases, with 11 bases remaining between them. About this clone: Its antigen is still unknown.

This chain connects TRBV15 to TRBJ1-1; D unresolved. The origin of this receptor is a human donor with melanoma. CDR3 in DNA: TGTGCCACCAGCAGCCGCGGGGTGTCTGAAGCTTTCTTT. Translated, it gives CATSSRGVSEAFF.